Sequencing of this T cell receptor beta chain was carried out in a study of cytomegalovirus exposure and HLA in healthy donors. This clone came up a few times. The V gene's germline CDR1 is SGHAT and CDR2 FQNNGV. V shed 0 bases and J shed 2 bases, with 8 bases lying between them. The CDR3 is made up of 14 amino acids. The study ran its PCR with 60 Vbeta and 13 Jbeta primers. Generated by immunoSEQ multiplex PCR, the TCRdb table keeps only in-frame clones and is missing some. This sample carries some 150,000 clones, roughly 82% of them seen once, and the ten largest clones take around 6.6%. The chain uses TRBV11-2 and TRBJ2-7, with D maybe TRBD1 (6 bases). The receptor was isolated from a woman between 45 and 65 years old in good health and CMV-seropositive. The sequencing input was PBMCs. The CDR3 protein is CASSLETGPYEQYF. The CDR3 bases are TGTGCCAGCAGCTTAGAGACAGGCCCCTACGAGCAGTACTTC. The full variable domain, completed using reference TRBV11-2 and TRBJ2-7, is EAGVAQSPRYKIIEKRQSVAFWCNPISGHATLYWYQQILGQGPKLLIQFQNNGVVDDSQLPKDRFSAERLKGVDSTLKIQPAKLEDSAVYLCASSLETGPYEQYFGPGTRLTVT.